The 17 T cell receptor beta chains listed next were all sequenced from one sample in a study of beta chain features in type 1 diabetes. General observations from the study: TCRB CDR3s from Type 1 diabetes patients were moderately but significantly shorter in all four CD4+ subsets.

Expressed TCRB transcripts were sequenced after all isolated RNA was converted to cDNA. Profiling relied on immunoSEQ multiplex PCR, and the TCRdb table lists in-frame clones only, not all of them. Counted here are hundreds of thousands of clones, over 10% occurring once; the ten biggest clones make up 0.022%. Their specific antigens are unknown. The material sequenced was naive CD4+ T cells from blood. These receptors were collected from a man between 18 and 35 years old with type 1 diabetes.

This sequence joins TRBV2 and TRBJ2-3; D is tentatively TRBD1 or TRBD2 (5 bases each). V lost 6 bases and J lost 8, with 18 bases in between. The CDR3 is 14 amino acids. Germline values: CDR1 SNHLY, CDR2 FYNNEI. The CDR3 sequence: CASRDGAAEGTQYF. For the CDR3, the DNA is TGTGCCAGCAGGGATGGGGCCGCCGAGGGTACGCAGTATTTT.

This clone was observed a handful of times. The V gene is TRBV29-1, the J gene TRBJ2-5; the match to TRBD2 covers 8 bases. Germline CDR1 is SQVTM and CDR2 is ANQGSEA. Losses at the gene ends were 6 bases for V and 2 bases for J; bases not matched to a gene: 11. This CDR3 has 15 residues. CDR3 in amino acids: CSVGTRLAWQETQYF. The CDR3 nucleotides are TGCAGCGTGGGGACCCGACTAGCGTGGCAAGAGACCCAGTACTTC.

This clone was seen a handful of times. This rearrangement joins TRBV25-1 to TRBJ1-2; D possibly corresponds to TRBD1 (6 bases). The ends were cut back, 2 bases at V and 2 bases at J, with 6 bases in the middle. This CDR3 contains 13 residues. The germline V gene has CDR1 MGHDK and CDR2 SYGVNS. The CDR3 nucleotides read TGTGCCAGCAGTGAAGGACAGAACTATGGCTACACCTTC. Translating gives CASSEGQNYGYTF.

Comments on this clone: Other DNA sequences in this specimen translate into the identical CDR3. The chain recombines TRBV29-1 with TRBJ1-1; perhaps TRBD1 as D (6 bases). With 6 bases removed from V and 2 bases from J, the gap between germline ends came to 13 bases. In germline, CDR1 is SQVTM, CDR2 ANQGSEA. The CDR3 is 13 amino acids. This CDR3 reads CSVERTENTEAFF. CDR3 nucleotide sequence: TGCAGCGTCGAGCGGACAGAAAACACTGAAGCTTTCTTT.

The J gene is TRBJ1-2, the V gene TRBV19, with D possibly matching TRBD1 (6 bases). The CDR3 covers 14 residues. Per germline, CDR1 LNHDA and CDR2 SQIVND (reference sequence). Deletions cut 7 bases from V and 4 bases from J, with 16 bases between. Here the CDR3 DNA reads TGTGCCAGTATGGAAAGACAGGTCCTCTATGGCTACACCTTC. Translation gives CASMERQVLYGYTF. Drawing the rest from reference TRBV19 and TRBJ1-2, the complete variable domain is DGGITQSPKYLFRKEGQNVTLSCEQNLNHDAMYWYRQDPGQGLRLIYYSQIVNDFQKGDIAEGYSVSREKKESFPLTVTSAQKNPTAFYLCASMERQVLYGYTFGSGTRLTVV.

The table lists this clone with a few counts. This chain links TRBV28 with TRBJ2-7; D not certain. V lost 3 bases, J lost 2 bases, and 11 bases lay in between. The CDR3 length is 14 residues. From germline, CDR1 is MDHEN and CDR2 SYDVKM. The CDR3 protein is CASSLPEMAYEQYF. The CDR3 nucleotides are TGTGCCAGCAGTTTGCCCGAGATGGCCTACGAGCAGTACTTC.

CDR3 DNA: TGTGCCTGGGAGGCAGGGGCCTACGAGCAGTACTTC. This encodes CAWEAGAYEQYF. The V and J genes are TRBV30 and TRBJ2-7; D perhaps matches TRBD1 (6 bases). The CDR3 covers 12 residues. V was clipped by 5 bases and J by 2 bases, with 10 bases between them. CDR1 is GTSNPN and CDR2 is SVGIG in the germline V gene (reference sequence).

This clone has only a few counts. The V gene is TRBV5-1, the J gene TRBJ1-1; the D gene is possibly TRBD1 (5 bases). The germline V gene encodes CDR1 SGHRS and CDR2 YFSETQ. The CDR3 spans 14 residues. Between the trimmed V and J ends, which lost 6 bases and 1 base, there was a span of 13 bases. The CDR3 region is CASTPDGQNTEAFF. The CDR3 DNA reads TGCGCCAGCACCCCGGACGGACAGAACACTGAAGCTTTCTTT.

This clone has a handful of counts. The chain uses TRBV7-8 and TRBJ2-2; D tentatively reads TRBD1 or TRBD2 (5 bases each). The germline V gene encodes CDR1 SGHVS and CDR2 FQNEAQ. CDR3 size: 14 residues. V shed 5 bases and J shed 2 bases, with 9 bases lying between them. Here the CDR3 reads CASSPGPNTGELFF. CDR3 DNA: TGTGCCAGCAGCCCGGGACCAAACACCGGGGAGCTGTTTTTT.

CDR3 DNA sequence: TGTGCCAGCAGCTTCAGGGACCTCACAGATACGCAGTATTTT. As protein: CASSFRDLTDTQYF. The rearrangement uses TRBV5-4 and TRBJ2-3; the D gene could be TRBD1 or TRBD2 (5 bases each). The CDR3 has 14 amino acids. Germline CDR1 and CDR2: SGHNT and YYREEE (reference sequence). Trimming left V 2 bases short and J 2 bases short, with 9 bases between.

This clone was seen a few times. The V call is TRBV6-6, the J call TRBJ1-1, with no clear D. The CDR3 sequence is 14 residues long. Germline V gives CDR1 MNHNY, CDR2 SVGAGI (reference sequence). V lost 6 bases and J lost 4, with 15 bases in between. The CDR3 DNA reads TGTGCCAGCAGCCCCCGGGAAATCAGCACTGAAGCTTTCTTT. Amino acid sequence: CASSPREISTEAFF.

This clone showed up just a few times. The CDR3: CAWSGDRVMNTEAFF. The CDR3 DNA reads as TGTGCCTGGAGTGGAGACAGGGTCATGAACACTGAAGCTTTCTTT. The chain carries TRBV30 and TRBJ1-1; 7 bases agree with TRBD1. The germline gives CDR1 GTSNPN, CDR2 SVGIG (reference sequence). The CDR3 covers 15 residues. The V and J ends lost 1 base and 0 bases, in that order; junction bases with no gene match: 5.

A few counts support this clone. This chain joins TRBV11-2 and TRBJ2-5, with D perhaps matching TRBD1 or TRBD2 (5 bases each). The CDR3 runs to 14 residues. Germline V gives CDR1 SGHAT, CDR2 FQNNGV. Trimming removed 5 bases from V and 4 bases from J, with 14 bases in between. In DNA, the CDR3 is TGTGCCAGCAGCCCGCCGTACGGGGCAGAGACCCAGTACTTC. Its protein is CASSPPYGAETQYF.

In its sample, this clone was seen a few times. The chain has TRBV18 and TRBJ1-4; tentative D call: TRBD1 (6 bases). Trimming removed 4 bases at V and 6 bases at J, with 12 bases between. This CDR3 contains 14 residues. Germline V gene lookup returns CDR1 KGHSH and CDR2 LQKENI. The CDR3 reads CASSQQGGDEKLFF. CDR3 nucleotide sequence: TGTGCCAGCTCACAACAGGGAGGGGATGAAAAACTGTTTTTT.

The chain recombines TRBV11-2 with TRBJ2-1; 9 positions agree with TRBD1. This CDR3 comprises 15 residues. Germline V gives CDR1 SGHAT, CDR2 FQNNGV. Trimming took 0 bases from V and 3 from J; bases not matched to a gene: 0. The CDR3 reads CASSLEGQGYNEQFF. CDR3 DNA sequence: TGTGCCAGCAGCTTAGAGGGACAGGGCTACAATGAGCAGTTCTTC.

This clone was observed a few times. V and J are TRBV10-3 and TRBJ1-1; 7 bases agree with TRBD1. After removal of 6 bases from V and 1 base from J, the junction contained 11 bases not matched to a gene. This CDR3 comprises 16 residues. The V gene's germline CDR1 is ENHRY and CDR2 SYGVKD. CDR3 residues: CAIRGAPGQKNTEAFF. CDR3 sequence (DNA): TGTGCCATCAGAGGCGCTCCGGGACAGAAGAACACTGAAGCTTTCTTT.

There are a few counts of this clone. The rearrangement joins TRBV19 to TRBJ2-7, with a tentative D call TRBD1 (6 bases). The CDR3 loop spans 13 amino acids. Germline V gives CDR1 LNHDA, CDR2 SQIVND (reference sequence). Trimming shortened V by 10 bases and J by 2 bases, and 15 bases separated the two germline ends. The CDR3 is CATAQQGAYEQYF. The DNA for the CDR3 is TGTGCCACCGCCCAACAGGGAGCCTACGAGCAGTACTTC.